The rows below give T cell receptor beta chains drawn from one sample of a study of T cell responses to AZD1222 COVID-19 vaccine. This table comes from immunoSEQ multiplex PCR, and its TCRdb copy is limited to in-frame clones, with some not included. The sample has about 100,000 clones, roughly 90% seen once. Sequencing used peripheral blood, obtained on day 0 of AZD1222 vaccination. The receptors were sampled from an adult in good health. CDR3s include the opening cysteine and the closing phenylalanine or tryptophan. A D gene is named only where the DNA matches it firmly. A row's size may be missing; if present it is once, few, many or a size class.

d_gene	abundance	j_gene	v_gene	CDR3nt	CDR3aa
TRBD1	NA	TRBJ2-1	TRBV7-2	TGTGCCAGCAGACAGGACAGGGTCAATGAGCAGTTCTTC	CASRQDRVNEQFF
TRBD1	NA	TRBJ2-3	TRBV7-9	TGTGCCAGCAGCAAGCGGGACAGGGGGCATTTAGATACGCAGTATTTT	CASSKRDRGHLDTQYF
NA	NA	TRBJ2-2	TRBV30	TGTGCCTGGAGCGGGGGATTTCTTGTCGGGGAGCTGTTTTTT	CAWSGGFLVGELFF
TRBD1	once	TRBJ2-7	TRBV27	TGTGCCAGCAGCCGGACAGGGGGCTACGAGCAGTACTTC	CASSRTGGYEQYF
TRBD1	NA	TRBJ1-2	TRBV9	TGTGCCAGCAGCGTTCGGACAGGGAGCAACTATGGCTACACCTTC	CASSVRTGSNYGYTF
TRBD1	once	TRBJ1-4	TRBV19	TGTGCCAGTAGAGACCGACAGGGGAGGGAAAAACTGTTTTTT	CASRDRQGREKLFF
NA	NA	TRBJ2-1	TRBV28	TGTGCCAGCAGTCAAGGGGGGGCGCGCTACAATGAGCAGTTCTTC	CASSQGGARYNEQFF
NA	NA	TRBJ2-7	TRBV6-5	TGTGCCAGCAGTTACTCGCCAGCTGGCGAGCAGTACTTC	CASSYSPAGEQYF
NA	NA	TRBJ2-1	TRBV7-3	TGTGCCAGCAGCTTACTGCCAACATACTCCTCCTACAATGAGCAGTTCTTC	CASSLLPTYSSYNEQFF
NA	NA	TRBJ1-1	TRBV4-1	TGCGCCAGCAGCCAAATACAGGGAGCAGGCACTGAAGCTTTCTTT	CASSQIQGAGTEAFF
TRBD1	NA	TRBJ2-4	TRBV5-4	TGTGCCAGCAGCCCGGGACAGGGGCACATTCAGTACTTC	CASSPGQGHIQYF
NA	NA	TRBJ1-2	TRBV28	TGTGCCAGCAGTTTCCCTCTGGAGTTCGACTATGGCTACACCTTC	CASSFPLEFDYGYTF
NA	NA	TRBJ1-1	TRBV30	TGTGCCGGTCCAGGGCCGAACACTGAAGCTTTCTTT	CAGPGPNTEAFF
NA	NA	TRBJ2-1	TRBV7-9	TGTGCCAGCAGCTTAGCGTGGACAGCCAACAATGAGCAGTTCTTC	CASSLAWTANNEQFF
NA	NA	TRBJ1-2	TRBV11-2	TGTGCCAGCAGTTATGACCAACAACGGGGCTACACCTTC	CASSYDQQRGYTF
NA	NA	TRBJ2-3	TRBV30	TGTGCCTGGAAGAATAGAGGAAAGGGAGATACGCAGTATTTT	CAWKNRGKGDTQYF
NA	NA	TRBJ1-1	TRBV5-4	TGTGCCAGCTCTGGGCTGAACACTGAAGCTTTCTTT	CASSGLNTEAFF
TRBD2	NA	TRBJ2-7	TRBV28	TGTGCCAGCAGTTTATTCTCGGGTGGGGGGGACGAGCAGTACTTC	CASSLFSGGGDEQYF
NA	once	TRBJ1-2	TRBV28	TGTGCCAGCAGTCTACACTATGGCTACACCTTC	CASSLHYGYTF
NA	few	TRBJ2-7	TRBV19	TGTGCCAGTAGTATTAATCGGGGAACCTACGAGCAGTACTTC	CASSINRGTYEQYF
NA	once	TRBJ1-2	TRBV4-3	TGCGCCAGCAGCCAAGATATCGGGCAGGTCAAAGACTATGGCTACACCTTC	CASSQDIGQVKDYGYTF
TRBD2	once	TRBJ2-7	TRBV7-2	TGTGCCAGCAGCACCAGACTAGCGGAGCGAGAGCAGTACTTC	CASSTRLAEREQYF
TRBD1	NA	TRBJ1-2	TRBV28	TGTGCCAGCAGTGAGACAGGGGAATATGGCTACACCTTC	CASSETGEYGYTF
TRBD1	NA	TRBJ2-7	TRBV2	TGTGCCAGCAAATTCTCGCTAATGGACAGGGGCAAGTACGAGCAGTACTTC	CASKFSLMDRGKYEQYF
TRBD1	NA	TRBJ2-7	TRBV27	TGTGCCAGCGGACGTCGGGACAGGACTTCCTACGAGCAGTACTTC	CASGRRDRTSYEQYF
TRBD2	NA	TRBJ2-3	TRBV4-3	TGCGCCAGCAGCCCGGGACTAGCGGGAGAGTTGCCAGATACGCAGTATTTT	CASSPGLAGELPDTQYF
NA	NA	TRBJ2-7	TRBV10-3	TGTGCCATAAGAGGGGCCGCGAGCTCCTACGAGCAGTACTTC	CAIRGAASSYEQYF
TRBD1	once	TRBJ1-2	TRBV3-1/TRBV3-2	TGTGCCAGCAGCCAAGGGGGAGACAGGGGGCAACCTAACTATGGCTACACCTTC	CASSQGGDRGQPNYGYTF